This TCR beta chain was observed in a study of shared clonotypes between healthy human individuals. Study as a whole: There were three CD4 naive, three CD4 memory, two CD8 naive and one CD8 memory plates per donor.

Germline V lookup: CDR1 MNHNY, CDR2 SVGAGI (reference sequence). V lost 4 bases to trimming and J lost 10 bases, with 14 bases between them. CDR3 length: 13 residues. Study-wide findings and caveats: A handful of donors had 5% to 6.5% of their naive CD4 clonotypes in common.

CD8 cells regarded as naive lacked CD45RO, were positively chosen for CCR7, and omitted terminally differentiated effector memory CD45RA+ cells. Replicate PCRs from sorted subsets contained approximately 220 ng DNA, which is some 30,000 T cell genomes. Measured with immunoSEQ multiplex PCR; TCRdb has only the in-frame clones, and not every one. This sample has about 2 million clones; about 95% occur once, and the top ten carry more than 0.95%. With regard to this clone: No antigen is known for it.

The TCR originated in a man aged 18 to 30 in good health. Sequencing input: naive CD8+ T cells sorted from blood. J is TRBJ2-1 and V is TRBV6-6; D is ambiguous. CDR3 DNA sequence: TGTGCCAGCAGTTCCCTAGAATCAGACGAGCAGTTCTTC. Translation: CASSSLESDEQFF.